Below, 26 T cell receptor beta chains from the same sample are listed, as sequenced in a study of blood T cell repertoires in COVID-19. This table comes from immunoSEQ multiplex PCR, and its TCRdb copy is limited to in-frame clones, with some not included. The table lists some 250,000 clones, roughly 80% of them singletons. The sequenced sample was peripheral blood. Every receptor here comes from a middle-aged man with active or convalescent COVID-19.

The chain is built from TRBV3-1 (or the pseudogene TRBV3-2) and TRBJ2-5; 8 bases map to TRBD2. The germline V gene has CDR1 LGHDT and CDR2 YNNKEL (reference sequence). The CDR3 loop spans 15 amino acids. The J segment lost 4 bases and the V segment lost 2 bases, leaving 6 bases of the junction unmatched. CDR3 amino acids: CASSQPRGETETQYF. CDR3 bases: TGTGCCAGCAGCCAACCGCGGGGGGAGACAGAGACCCAGTACTTC.

The chain combines TRBV6-5 with TRBJ1-1, with 8 bases matching TRBD1. The length of the CDR3 is 14 residues. In germline, CDR1 is MNHEY, CDR2 SVGAGI. The V and J ends lost 6 bases and 1 base, in that order; junction bases with no gene match: 4. CDR3 nucleotides: TGTGCCAGCAGGCAAACAGGGGGGAACACTGAAGCTTTCTTT. It is translated as CASRQTGGNTEAFF.

The rearrangement joins TRBV14 to TRBJ1-2; 8 bases fit TRBD1. The germline CDR1 and CDR2 sequences are SGHDN and FVKESK. The CDR3 has 14 residues. Trimming took 4 bases from V and 4 from J; bases not matched to a gene: 5. DNA for the CDR3: TGTGCCAGCAGCCCCGGACAGGGTCTCTATGGCTACACCTTC. Translated, it gives CASSPGQGLYGYTF.

In this sample, this clone turned up once. This rearrangement joins TRBV11-2 to TRBJ2-5; D is perhaps TRBD2 (5 bases). The CDR3 length is 14 residues. CDR1 SGHAT and CDR2 FQNNGV come from the germline V gene. The V end was cut by 1 base, the J end by 5 bases, with 11 bases between. For the CDR3, the DNA is TGTGCCAGCAGCTTAGTCGCGGGCAGGGAGACCCAGTACTTC. It is translated as CASSLVAGRETQYF.

The V and J genes are TRBV10-2 and TRBJ1-6; 8 bases are shared with TRBD1. The CDR3 has 13 residues. The germline gives CDR1 WSHSY, CDR2 SAAADI. V gave up 10 bases and J gave up 7 bases; unmatched junction bases: 6. CDR3 bases: TGCGCCACTACGGACAGGGAAAATTCACCCCTCCACTTT. Translation: CATTDRENSPLHF.

V usage is TRBV29-1 and J usage is TRBJ1-3; 12 bases map to TRBD1. V lost 7 bases to trimming and J lost 2 bases; unmatched junction nucleotides: 3. This CDR3 spans 14 amino acids. Germline V gene sequence: CDR1 SQVTM, CDR2 ANQGSEA. The CDR3 region is CSARDRGPGNTIYF. Written as DNA, the CDR3 is TGCAGCGCCCGGGACAGGGGGCCTGGAAACACCATATATTTT.

This clone was seen more than once but under ten times. The chain is built from TRBV2 and TRBJ1-2; perhaps TRBD1 as D (6 bases). In germline, CDR1 is SNHLY, CDR2 FYNNEI. The CDR3 contains 12 residues. Trimming pared 8 bases from V and 3 bases from J, leaving 10 bases between. CDR3 coding DNA: TGTGCCAGCCTCAGGGGTGACTATGGCTACACCTTC. Residues: CASLRGDYGYTF.

The chain carries TRBV30 and TRBJ2-1, with TRBD2 matching 7 bases. The V gene end was trimmed by 7 bases and the J gene end by 3 bases; junction bases not matched to a gene: 9. This CDR3 comprises 14 residues. CDR1 is GTSNPN and CDR2 is SVGIG in the germline V gene (reference sequence). The CDR3 DNA sequence: TGTGCCTCAACAACCGGGACTAACTACAATGAGCAGTTCTTC. This encodes CASTTGTNYNEQFF.

The chain links TRBV7-2 to TRBJ2-5; 10 bases agree with TRBD1. V lost 5 bases and J lost 5; bases outside the gene matches: 11. Germline CDR1 and CDR2: SGHTA and FQGNSA. The CDR3 spans 16 residues. As DNA, the CDR3 is TGTGCCAGCAGCCTCAGACCGGGACAGGGGATGGAGACCCAGTACTTC. Amino acids: CASSLRPGQGMETQYF.

The chain recombines TRBV28 with TRBJ2-2; no clear D gene. Per the germline V gene, CDR1 is MDHEN and CDR2 is SYDVKM. The CDR3 length is 16 residues. Trimming took off 7 bases at V and 0 bases at J, with 15 bases between the two ends. CDR3 in amino acids: CASIVRNFANTGELFF. The DNA for the CDR3 is TGTGCCAGCATTGTGCGTAACTTCGCGAACACCGGGGAGCTGTTTTTT.

V gene TRBV12-3 or TRBV12-4 combines with J gene TRBJ1-1, with D tentatively TRBD1 (6 bases). The V end lost 5 bases, the J end lost 3 bases, and 10 bases lay between the germline ends. CDR3 length equals 13 residues. The CDR3 here is CASSGRGDTEAFF. The CDR3 nucleotides read TGTGCCAGCAGTGGGAGGGGGGACACTGAAGCTTTCTTT.

This clone has only a few counts. This rearrangement joins TRBV5-4 to TRBJ1-2; a weak D match, TRBD1 (6 bases). Between the trimmed V and J ends, which lost 0 bases and 4 bases, there was a span of 13 bases. The CDR3 runs 15 residues. Germline CDR1 and CDR2: SGHNT and YYREEE (reference sequence). CDR3 bases: TGTGCCAGCAGCTTGGGTTCAGGGGAAGGCTATGGCTACACCTTC. Protein product: CASSLGSGEGYGYTF.

Written as DNA, the CDR3 is TGTGCCAGCAGCTTGACTAGCGGGGGGGTGGATACGCAGTATTTT. Its protein product is CASSLTSGGVDTQYF. The chain recombines TRBV7-9 with TRBJ2-3, with 14 bases fitting TRBD2. Germline V gene sequence: CDR1 SEHNR, CDR2 FQNEAQ (reference sequence). The CDR3 loop spans 15 amino acids. V lost 3 bases, J lost 6 bases, and 2 bases stayed unmatched.

The chain has TRBV5-1 and TRBJ2-7; TRBD1 matches at 7 bases. The trim removed 0 bases at V and 5 bases at J, leaving 5 bases unmatched. Looked up from germline, CDR1 is SGHRS and CDR2 is YFSETQ. The CDR3 runs to 14 residues. The CDR3 here is CASSLEQGTDEQYF. The DNA for the CDR3 is TGCGCCAGCAGCTTGGAACAGGGGACCGACGAGCAGTACTTC.

The sample holds a few counts of this clone. CDR3 amino acids: CASSQAEGNTQYF. Here the CDR3 DNA reads TGTGCCAGCAGCCAAGCCGAGGGAAATACGCAGTATTTT. The V gene is TRBV3-1 (or the pseudogene TRBV3-2), the J gene TRBJ2-3; D is perhaps TRBD2 (5 bases). Per germline, CDR1 LGHDT and CDR2 YNNKEL (reference sequence). Trimming cost V 1 base and J 7 bases, with 9 bases left between them. The CDR3 covers 13 residues.

This chain joins TRBV29-1 and TRBJ2-5, with 7 bases identical to TRBD2. Germline V gene lookup returns CDR1 SQVTM and CDR2 ANQGSEA. The junction had 5 bases not matched to a gene; V was cut back by 5 bases and J by 2 bases. The CDR3 is made up of 13 amino acids. The CDR3 DNA is TGCAGCGTTTCCTCTAGCGGACAAGAGACCCAGTACTTC. This gives the protein CSVSSSGQETQYF.

J is TRBJ2-3 and V is TRBV20-1; possible D gene TRBD1, 5 bases. From germline, CDR1 is DFQATT and CDR2 SNEGSKA (reference sequence). Trimming left V 3 bases short and J 2 bases short, with 21 bases between. This CDR3 region has 17 residues. The CDR3 DNA is TGCAGTGCTAGTCCCTACTTTACGGCAGGGAACACAGATACGCAGTATTTT. As protein: CSASPYFTAGNTDTQYF.

V gene TRBV28 combines with J gene TRBJ2-4, with 13 positions matching TRBD2. Germline values: CDR1 MDHEN, CDR2 SYDVKM. This CDR3 has 18 amino acids. Unmatched junction bases numbered 8, after V lost 5 bases and J lost 1 base. The CDR3 protein is CASSPGTSGAGAKNIQYF. CDR3 sequence (DNA): TGTGCCAGCAGTCCCGGGACTAGCGGGGCGGGGGCCAAAAACATTCAGTACTTC.

V and J are TRBV27 and TRBJ1-5, with D perhaps matching TRBD1 (5 bases). V lost 3 bases and J 5 bases, leaving 11 bases between the germline ends. The CDR3 is made up of 14 amino acids. Germline lookup yields CDR1 MNHEY and CDR2 SMNVEV (reference sequence). This CDR3 is CASSFRGGDQPQHF. CDR3 bases: TGTGCCAGCAGTTTCCGGGGGGGGGATCAGCCCCAGCATTTT.

The chain is built from TRBV5-8 and TRBJ2-3, with TRBD2 identical over 7 bases. Germline CDR1 is SGHTS and CDR2 is YDEGEE. The junction had 13 bases not matched to a gene; V was cut back by 4 bases and J by 2 bases. The CDR3 is 17 amino acids. As DNA, the CDR3 is TGTGCCAGCAGCCGGGGTCTGGCTAGCGGTTACACAGATACGCAGTATTTT. Translating it yields CASSRGLASGYTDTQYF.

The rearrangement uses TRBV7-9 and TRBJ1-2; 10 nucleotides agree with TRBD1. The trim removed 4 bases at V and 4 bases at J, leaving 9 bases unmatched. CDR1 SEHNR and CDR2 FQNEAQ come from the germline V gene (reference sequence). CDR3 length: 16 residues. DNA for the CDR3: TGTGCCAGCAGCTCCACTCTAAGGACAGGGGGCTATGGCTACACCTTC. Amino acid sequence: CASSSTLRTGGYGYTF.

This chain joins TRBV29-1 and TRBJ1-1, with D unresolved. CDR1 and CDR2 from the germline V gene are SQVTM and ANQGSEA. Trimming shortened V by 6 bases and J by 2 bases, and 4 bases separated the two germline ends. This CDR3 is 10 amino acids long. The CDR3 sequence is CSVKNTEAFF. The CDR3 DNA reads as TGCAGCGTCAAAAACACTGAAGCTTTCTTT.

V and J are TRBV5-6 and TRBJ1-6, with no clear D. Germline V gene data show CDR1 as SGHDT and CDR2 as YYEEEE. V lost 2 bases and J 7 bases, leaving 13 bases between the germline ends. The CDR3 contains 15 residues. DNA for the CDR3: TGTGCCAGCAGCTTTGTCAACCGAGGAAATTCACCCCTCCACTTT. Its translation: CASSFVNRGNSPLHF.

In DNA, the CDR3 is TGTGCCAGCAGCCAAACAGGGACCCCCGCAGATACGCAGTATTTT. Amino acid sequence: CASSQTGTPADTQYF. This chain connects TRBV3-1 (or the pseudogene TRBV3-2) to TRBJ2-3, with a tentative D call TRBD1 (6 bases). The CDR3 is made up of 15 amino acids. With 2 bases removed from V and 4 bases from J, the gap between germline ends came to 13 bases. The germline CDR1 and CDR2 sequences are LGHDT and YNNKEL (reference sequence).

The J gene is TRBJ2-7, the V gene TRBV5-5; the match to TRBD1 covers 8 bases. The CDR3 consists of 15 residues. The germline V gene encodes CDR1 SGHKS and CDR2 YYEKEE (reference sequence). Trimming at V came to 0 bases and at J to 3 bases, leaving 5 bases not matched to a gene. The CDR3 is CASSLATGGNYEQYF. CDR3 DNA: TGTGCCAGCAGCTTGGCTACAGGGGGAAACTACGAGCAGTACTTC.

The CDR3 protein is CASSPRTEITSGNTIYF. As DNA, the CDR3 is TGTGCCAGTAGTCCGAGGACAGAAATCACCTCTGGAAACACCATATATTTT. This rearrangement joins TRBV19 to TRBJ1-3; TRBD1 might be the D (6 bases). CDR1 is LNHDA and CDR2 is SQIVND in the germline V gene (reference sequence). Between the trimmed V and J ends, which lost 5 bases and 0 bases, there was a span of 17 bases. The CDR3 runs 17 residues. The full variable domain, in which reference TRBV19 and TRBJ1-3 provide the parts outside the CDR3, is DGGITQSPKYLFRKEGQNVTLSCEQNLNHDAMYWYRQDPGQGLRLIYYSQIVNDFQKGDIAEGYSVSREKKESFPLTVTSAQKNPTAFYLCASSPRTEITSGNTIYFGEGSWLTVV.